A selection of T cell receptor beta chains follows, all from one sample in a study of blood T cells in healthy people across ages. TCRdb reprocessed the 5' RACE reads via MiXCR and lists one record per CDR3 protein. The sample has 1 million to 1.2 million distinct CDR3 sequences; around two fifths are singletons. Material: blood. Receptor source: a young man in good health. CDR3s include the opening cysteine and the closing phenylalanine or tryptophan.

v_gene: TRBV3-1
j_gene: -
CDR3aa: CASSQEGTRNIQYF

v_gene: TRBV6-2/TRBV6-3
j_gene: TRBJ2-7
CDR3aa: CASSYLGAGEQYF

v_gene: TRBV28
j_gene: TRBJ1-2
CDR3aa: CASSNREVYTF

v_gene: TRBV7-9
j_gene: TRBJ1-3
CDR3aa: CASSPGQFSTIYF

v_gene: TRBV7-9
j_gene: TRBJ1-1
CDR3aa: CASSLETYRAGAEAFF

v_gene: TRBV4-3
j_gene: -
CDR3aa: CASSQETTARYEQYF

v_gene: TRBV12-3/TRBV12-4
j_gene: -
CDR3aa: CASSPGTVSSSYNEQYF

v_gene: TRBV24-1
j_gene: TRBJ1-2
CDR3aa: CATSDSDAPNYGYTF

v_gene: TRBV20-1
j_gene: TRBJ1-5
CDR3aa: CSARDSLPTQPQHF

v_gene: TRBV20-1
j_gene: TRBJ2-5
CDR3aa: CSASPRTGQETQYF

v_gene: TRBV6-6
j_gene: TRBJ1-5
CDR3aa: CASSHNPQGQVDQPQHF